The clone carrying this T cell receptor beta chain came up many times. These data are taken from a study of regulatory T cells in long-lasting Graves disease. Study context: Antithyroid drug intake by newly diagnosed Graves' patients had lasted under 3 months.

Building of the TCR beta libraries involved iRepertoire HTBI primers and Arm-PCR of CDR3 regions. TCRdb used MiXCR to reprocess the multiplex PCR reads, holding one entry per CDR3 protein. Of about 540,000 distinct CDR3 sequences in the sample, about 13% were seen once. This sample's time point: newly diagnosed GD, antithyroid drugs for less than 3 months. PBMC RNA was the source of the TCR library. The sample also formed part of further work on T cells in Graves' hyperthyroidism and ophthalmopathy. That report notes: With a duration under 2 months, the hyperthyroidism was newly diagnosed in patients aged 18 to 65. The study used the HTBI primer set for a first-round RT-PCR of the TCR CDR3.

The TCR comes from a young man with Graves disease. Source: peripheral blood mononuclear cells (PBMCs), taken at new diagnosis, from a patient treated with antithyroid drugs.

This CDR3 is CASSFQGRGLGRYEQYF. For the CDR3, the DNA is TGTGCCAGCAGCTTTCAGGGGAGGGGACTAGGGAGGTACGAGCAGTACTTC. This chain links TRBV7-8 with TRBJ2-7, with 8 bases aligning to TRBD2. The ends lost 3 bases at V and 4 bases at J; junction bases unmatched: 14. The germline V gene encodes CDR1 SGHVS and CDR2 FQNEAQ. The CDR3 consists of 17 residues.